Below are 21 T cell receptor beta chains sequenced from a single sample in a study of identical twins. MiXCR, applied by TCRdb to the 5' RACE reads, yields one record per CDR3 protein. The sample has a few hundred thousand distinct CDR3 sequences, 8% to 9.5% seen once. These same data were also listed under a study on yellow fever vaccine responses in identical twins.

Input material: CD8+ T cells sorted from blood. The receptor source for this set is a woman aged 18-29 years in good health.

V gene TRBV7-9 combines with J gene TRBJ2-3; TRBD1 agrees at 8 bases. Germline-derived CDR1 and CDR2 are SEHNR and FQNEAQ (reference sequence). The CDR3 consists of 17 residues. V gave up 0 bases and J gave up 1 base; unmatched junction bases: 6. The DNA for the CDR3 is TGTGCCAGCAGCTTAGCAAACAGGGGGTTTGGCACAGATACGCAGTATTTT. Protein product: CASSLANRGFGTDTQYF.

This clonotype was picked up many times. The rearrangement uses TRBV4-1 and TRBJ2-1; possibly TRBD2 for D (6 bases). Trimming shortened V by 3 bases and J by 6 bases, and 18 bases separated the two germline ends. CDR3 length equals 16 residues. CDR1 MGHRA and CDR2 YSYEKL come from the germline V gene. CDR3 nucleotide sequence: TGCGCCAGCAGCCATGTCTCGGGGGATCGAGGCAATGAGCAGTTCTTC. Translation gives CASSHVSGDRGNEQFF.

This chain connects TRBV7-9 to TRBJ2-7; possible D gene TRBD1, 6 bases. V lost 2 bases, J lost 0 bases, and 11 bases lay in between. This CDR3 spans 15 amino acids. Germline lookup yields CDR1 SEHNR and CDR2 FQNEAQ (reference sequence). The DNA for the CDR3 is TGTGCCAGCAGCTTAACCCTGGACAGCTCCTACGAGCAGTACTTC. Protein sequence: CASSLTLDSSYEQYF. Full variable domain (rest looked up from reference TRBV7-9 and TRBJ2-7): DTGVSQNPRHKITKRGQNVTFRCDPISEHNRLYWYRQTLGQGPEFLTYFQNEAQLEKSRLLSDRFSAERPKGSFSTLEIQRTEQGDSAMYLCASSLTLDSSYEQYFGPGTRLTVT.

V is TRBV7-9 and J is TRBJ2-7; D assignment may be TRBD1 or TRBD2 (6 bases each). Germline CDR1 is SEHNR and CDR2 is FQNEAQ (reference sequence). Trimming shortened V by 5 bases and J by 5 bases, and 19 bases separated the two germline ends. This CDR3 has 15 amino acids. CDR3 in DNA: TGTGCCAGCAGCCCGGGGGCCTTAGCGAGGCACGAGCAGTACTTC. It encodes CASSPGALARHEQYF.

There are many counts of this clonotype. The rearrangement links TRBV6-5 to TRBJ2-1; possible D gene TRBD1, 6 bases. In germline, CDR1 is MNHEY, CDR2 SVGAGI. CDR3 length: 12 residues. The V end lost 5 bases, the J end lost 9 bases, and 11 bases lay between the germline ends. CDR3 nucleotide sequence: TGTGCCAGCAGTCCCCAGGGGACTGAGCAGTTCTTC. Encoded protein: CASSPQGTEQFF.

This clonotype was observed a few times. V gene TRBV29-1 combines with J gene TRBJ2-1; TRBD2 matches 13 bases. The CDR3 totals 14 residues. CDR1 SQVTM and CDR2 ANQGSEA come from the germline V gene. With V trimmed by 7 bases and J by 8 bases, 8 bases remained unmatched. The CDR3: CSAQLAGGLDEQFF. CDR3 DNA sequence: TGCAGCGCTCAACTAGCGGGAGGGCTCGATGAGCAGTTCTTC.

The J gene is TRBJ2-6, the V gene TRBV7-3; D unresolved. CDR1 and CDR2 from the germline V gene are SGHTA and FQGTGA. This CDR3 spans 15 amino acids. Trimming took off 4 bases at V and 0 bases at J, with 7 bases between the two ends. The CDR3 sequence is CASSSTSSGANVLTF. The CDR3 DNA sequence: TGTGCCAGCAGCTCTACCAGCTCTGGGGCCAACGTCCTGACTTTC. The full variable domain, completed using reference TRBV7-3 and TRBJ2-6, is GAGVSQTPSNKVTEKGKYVELRCDPISGHTALYWYRQSLGQGPEFLIYFQGTGAADDSGLPNDRFFAVRPEGSVSTLKIQRTERGDSAVYLCASSSTSSGANVLTFGAGSRLTVL.

This clonotype occurred a few times. This sequence joins TRBV7-6 and TRBJ2-6; tentatively, D is TRBD1 or TRBD2 (5 bases each). The V end was cut by 7 bases, the J end by 2 bases, with 18 bases between. Germline CDR1 and CDR2: SGHVS and FNYEAQ. This CDR3 has 17 residues. CDR3 in DNA: TGTGCCAGCACCGGTGGGGGTGACGGACCTGGGGCCAACGTCCTGACTTTC. This sequence encodes CASTGGGDGPGANVLTF.

The chain is built from TRBV27 and TRBJ2-5, with D hard to call. The V gene lost 2 bases and the J gene lost 2 bases, with 18 bases spanning the gap. CDR3 length equals 17 residues. Per germline, CDR1 MNHEY and CDR2 SMNVEV (reference sequence). The CDR3, as DNA: TGTGCCAGCAGTTTAAACGTTCCAGGTGGGCTGCAAGAGACCCAGTACTTC. Protein: CASSLNVPGGLQETQYF.

J is TRBJ2-3 and V is TRBV4-2; possibly TRBD2 for D (5 bases). Germline-derived CDR1 and CDR2 are LGHNA and YNFKEQ. V shed 1 base and J shed 0 bases, with 11 bases lying between them. This CDR3 is 16 amino acids long. CDR3 region: CASSQVPRGSTDTQYF. The CDR3 DNA reads as TGTGCCAGCAGCCAAGTCCCTCGCGGGAGCACAGATACGCAGTATTTT.

This clonotype was detected many times. The chain is built from TRBV5-1 and TRBJ2-7; D call uncertain. The CDR3 is 13 amino acids. The ends were cut back, 3 bases at V and 4 bases at J, with 11 bases in the middle. Looked up from germline, CDR1 is SGHRS and CDR2 is YFSETQ. The CDR3 region is CASSSGFEYEQYF. DNA of the CDR3: TGCGCCAGCAGCTCCGGGTTCGAATACGAGCAGTACTTC.

This clonotype was picked up a small number of times. For the CDR3, the DNA is TGCGCCAGCAGCAGCCCCGAACAGGGGGGGATAACTGAAGCTTTCTTT. This gives the protein CASSSPEQGGITEAFF. The J gene is TRBJ1-1, the V gene TRBV5-1; 8 nucleotides align to TRBD1. Germline assignment: CDR1 SGHRS and CDR2 YFSETQ. V shed 4 bases and J 5 bases; nucleotides not matched to a gene: 13. CDR3 length equals 16 residues.

The table lists this clonotype with many counts. The V call is TRBV7-2, the J call TRBJ2-1; 15 bases align to TRBD2. The ends lost 4 bases at V and 4 bases at J; junction bases unmatched: 5. The CDR3 has 17 amino acids. The germline V gene encodes CDR1 SGHTA and CDR2 FQGNSA. CDR3 amino acids: CASSSPGLAGGYNEQFF. The CDR3 nucleotides read TGTGCCAGCAGCTCTCCGGGACTAGCGGGGGGATACAATGAGCAGTTCTTC.

The rearrangement joins TRBV9 to TRBJ2-7, with no clear D. In germline, CDR1 is SGDLS, CDR2 YYNGEE. V was clipped by 0 bases and J by 0 bases, with 10 bases between them. There are 15 residues in the CDR3. The CDR3 DNA sequence: TGTGCCAGCAGCGTAGGATCAGCTGCCTCCTACGAGCAGTACTTC. Its protein is CASSVGSAASYEQYF.

V is TRBV10-1 and J is TRBJ2-3; 9 bases line up with TRBD2. Unmatched junction bases numbered 9, after V lost 2 bases and J lost 3 bases. The CDR3 extends over 17 amino acids. CDR1 is WNHNN and CDR2 is SYGVQD in the germline V gene (reference sequence). This CDR3 reads CASSEGGRGWWTDTQYF. Here the CDR3 DNA reads TGCGCCAGCAGTGAGGGCGGGAGGGGATGGTGGACAGATACGCAGTATTTT.

A few counts support this clonotype. V is TRBV29-1 and J is TRBJ2-5; possibly TRBD1 or TRBD2 for D (7 bases each). The ends were cut back, 6 bases at V and 2 bases at J, with 34 bases in the middle. Germline V CDR1 and CDR2: SQVTM, ANQGSEA. The CDR3 spans 20 residues. The CDR3 here is CSVQGVRGEPLGLFQETQYF. The CDR3 DNA is TGCAGCGTCCAGGGGGTTCGGGGGGAGCCTTTAGGCCTATTTCAAGAGACCCAGTACTTC.

This clonotype has only a few counts. This chain links TRBV20-1 with TRBJ2-7; D gene ambiguous. In germline, CDR1 is DFQATT, CDR2 SNEGSKA (reference sequence). This CDR3 region has 14 residues. V lost 0 bases, J lost 3 bases, and 12 bases lay in between. CDR3: CSARDQTPGYEQYF. CDR3 coding DNA: TGCAGTGCTAGAGATCAGACACCCGGCTACGAGCAGTACTTC.

This clonotype came up many times. V and J are TRBV5-1 and TRBJ2-1, with 7 bases lining up with TRBD2. There are 16 residues in the CDR3. Trimming at V came to 3 bases and at J to 3 bases, leaving 9 bases not matched to a gene. Germline V CDR1 and CDR2: SGHRS, YFSETQ. The CDR3 nucleotides read TGCGCCAGCAGCTGCCCGTGGTGCGGGGGCTACAATGAGCAGTTCTTC. Translated: CASSCPWCGGYNEQFF.

Ten or more counts support this clonotype. The chain links TRBV29-1 to TRBJ1-5; D may be TRBD1 (6 bases). The CDR3 runs 14 residues. Germline V gives CDR1 SQVTM, CDR2 ANQGSEA. Trimming shortened V by 5 bases and J by 3 bases, and 14 bases separated the two germline ends. The CDR3 DNA reads TGCAGCGTTTTCACAGGGCAGGCCAATCAGCCCCAGCATTTT. This encodes CSVFTGQANQPQHF.

This clonotype was counted only a few times. V is TRBV20-1 and J is TRBJ2-7, with D uncertain. Germline CDR1 reads DFQATT; CDR2 reads SNEGSKA (reference sequence). The CDR3 loop spans 15 amino acids. Trimming removed 0 bases from V and 4 bases from J, with 16 bases in between. CDR3 amino acids: CSARDSSKRIYEQYF. The DNA of the CDR3 is TGCAGTGCTAGAGATTCTAGTAAACGAATTTACGAGCAGTACTTC.

This clonotype was counted at least ten times. The V call is TRBV20-1, the J call TRBJ2-7; D is unclear. This CDR3 spans 15 amino acids. Looked up from germline, CDR1 is DFQATT and CDR2 is SNEGSKA (reference sequence). Trimming cost V 5 bases and J 4 bases, with 21 bases left between them. CDR3 amino acids: CSAERPGEEPYEQYF. Here the CDR3 DNA reads TGCAGTGCTGAACGACCGGGCGAGGAGCCGTACGAGCAGTACTTC.